Below, 16 T cell receptor beta chains from the same sample are listed, as sequenced in a study of blood T cell repertoires in COVID-19. TCRdb's table, derived via immunoSEQ multiplex PCR, lists solely in-frame clones and lacks some. The table lists about 190,000 clones, roughly 81% of them singletons, with approximately 10% in the top ten. The sequenced sample was peripheral blood. The receptors come from a woman of 80 years or more with COVID-19, enrolled during active disease.

The chain couples TRBV10-1 to TRBJ1-4; D not certain. V lost 8 bases and J 5 bases, leaving 15 bases between the germline ends. The CDR3 is made up of 14 amino acids. Germline assignment: CDR1 WNHNN and CDR2 SYGVQD (reference sequence). The CDR3, as DNA: TGCGCCAGCCTTGAGGAGGCCGGAAATGAAAAACTGTTTTTT. Translating it yields CASLEEAGNEKLFF.

The J gene is TRBJ1-6, the V gene TRBV27; D may be TRBD1 (5 bases). The CDR3 has 14 amino acids. In germline, CDR1 is MNHEY, CDR2 SMNVEV (reference sequence). Trimming removed 1 base at V and 5 bases at J, with 6 bases between. The CDR3 protein is CASSLWGDNSPLHF. The CDR3 DNA is TGTGCCAGCAGTTTATGGGGGGATAATTCACCCCTCCACTTT.

The genes are TRBV5-1 and TRBJ2-1; 11 nucleotides line up with TRBD2. The CDR3 is 15 amino acids. V was clipped by 0 bases and J by 7 bases; unmatched bases: 3. CDR1 is SGHRS and CDR2 is YFSETQ in the germline V gene. The CDR3 DNA reads TGCGCCAGCAGCTTGGTGGCTAGCGGGGGGAATGAGCAGTTCTTC. This sequence encodes CASSLVASGGNEQFF.

The chain couples TRBV19 to TRBJ1-5; 8 positions match TRBD1. Germline trimming cut 4 bases from V and 6 bases from J; bases unmatched to any gene: 14. The CDR3 is 17 amino acids. The germline V gene has CDR1 LNHDA and CDR2 SQIVND (reference sequence). CDR3 residues: CASSRQGIGFGGQPQHF. Here the CDR3 DNA reads TGTGCCAGTAGTAGACAGGGGATCGGCTTCGGGGGTCAGCCCCAGCATTTT.

The chain uses TRBV12-3 or TRBV12-4 and TRBJ2-5, with no clear D. V lost 3 bases to trimming and J lost 7 bases, with 6 bases between them. The length of the CDR3 is 11 residues. The CDR3 loop reads CASSFLGTQYF. Here the CDR3 DNA reads TGTGCCAGCAGTTTTCTCGGGACCCAGTACTTC.

The genes are TRBV4-1 and TRBJ2-2; TRBD1 matches at 11 bases. V lost 4 bases and J lost 6; bases outside the gene matches: 7. This CDR3 has 16 residues. CDR1 and CDR2 (germline): MGHRA, YSYEKL. CDR3 DNA sequence: TGCGCCAGCAGCCCCCGGACAGGGGGCAATCCCGGGGAGCTGTTTTTT. It codes for CASSPRTGGNPGELFF.

The chain carries TRBV2 and TRBJ2-1, with D possibly matching TRBD2 (6 bases). This CDR3 spans 18 amino acids. Germline CDR1 and CDR2: SNHLY and FYNNEI. Deletions cut 7 bases from V and 0 bases from J, with 22 bases between. As DNA, the CDR3 is TGTGCCAGCAACAGGAACAGCGGGCGATTTTCCTCCTACAATGAGCAGTTCTTC. Encoded protein: CASNRNSGRFSSYNEQFF.

The V gene is TRBV4-1, the J gene TRBJ1-1; no clear D. Germline values: CDR1 MGHRA, CDR2 YSYEKL. Deletions cut 0 bases from V and 1 base from J, with 9 bases between. The CDR3 runs to 15 residues. The CDR3 is CASSQDLSGNTEAFF. CDR3 bases: TGCGCCAGCAGCCAAGATCTGTCCGGGAACACTGAAGCTTTCTTT.

The V gene is TRBV6-5, the J gene TRBJ2-7; D might be TRBD2 (7 bases). The CDR3 covers 15 residues. In germline, CDR1 is MNHEY, CDR2 SVGAGI. Trimming stripped 6 bases from V and 2 bases from J, with 17 bases between. CDR3 coding DNA: TGTGCCAGCAGAGGGGGGGGACCGATCACCTACGAGCAGTACTTC. This codes for CASRGGGPITYEQYF.

CDR3 nucleotides: TGCGCCAGCAGCTCTAGCGGGGGACAAGAGACCCAGTACTTC. It yields the protein CASSSSGGQETQYF. V gene TRBV5-1 combines with J gene TRBJ2-5; 10 positions agree with TRBD2. V lost 3 bases, J lost 2 bases, and 1 base stayed unmatched. The CDR3 contains 14 residues. CDR1 and CDR2 (germline): SGHRS, YFSETQ.

This chain uses TRBV2 with TRBJ1-2; no clear D. V lost 1 base to trimming and J lost 8 bases, with 11 bases between them. This CDR3 has 13 residues. Looked up from germline, CDR1 is SNHLY and CDR2 is FYNNEI. The CDR3 DNA sequence: TGTGCCAGCAGTGAAGTGGACGGCGGGGGCTACACCTTC. Its protein is CASSEVDGGGYTF.

The chain uses TRBV18 and TRBJ1-2, with D possibly TRBD1 on 5 matching bases. Germline V lookup: CDR1 KGHSH, CDR2 LQKENI. Trimming removed 4 bases from V and 2 bases from J, with 8 bases in between. The length of the CDR3 is 13 residues. This CDR3 reads CASSLTDNYGYTF. For the CDR3, the DNA is TGTGCCAGCTCACTGACAGACAACTATGGCTACACCTTC. The full variable domain, in which reference TRBV18 and TRBJ1-2 provide the parts outside the CDR3, is NAGVMQNPRHLVRRRGQEARLRCSPMKGHSHVYWYRQLPEEGLKFMVYLQKENIIDESGMPKERFSAEFPKEGPSILRIQQVVRGDSAAYFCASSLTDNYGYTFGSGTRLTVV.

V gene TRBV7-2 combines with J gene TRBJ2-1, with TRBD2 identical over 13 bases. The V segment lost 5 bases and the J segment 7 bases; nucleotides outside the gene matches: 11. The germline V gene has CDR1 SGHTA and CDR2 FQGNSA. This CDR3 region has 17 residues. The CDR3: CASSRPPTSGRGNEQFF. The CDR3 DNA reads TGTGCCAGCAGCCGCCCCCCCACTAGCGGGAGGGGGAATGAGCAGTTCTTC.

This chain joins TRBV5-1 and TRBJ1-2; D uncertain. Germline V gene data show CDR1 as SGHRS and CDR2 as YFSETQ. The CDR3 loop spans 14 amino acids. V lost 2 bases and J 1 base, leaving 9 bases between the germline ends. The CDR3 DNA reads TGCGCCAGCAGCTTAAGTGGCAATAACTATGGCTACACCTTC. Its protein product is CASSLSGNNYGYTF.

The chain couples TRBV24-1 to TRBJ1-5, with a weak D call TRBD1 (5 bases). Between the trimmed V and J ends, which lost 4 bases and 5 bases, there was a span of 8 bases. This CDR3 is 13 amino acids long. CDR1 and CDR2 from the germline V gene are KGHDR and SFDVKD. Here the CDR3 reads CATSETEYQPQHF. The CDR3 DNA is TGTGCCACCAGTGAGACAGAGTATCAGCCCCAGCATTTT.

The chain employs TRBV4-1 and TRBJ2-3, with 8 bases lining up with TRBD1. Trimming cost V 2 bases and J 14 bases; bases outside gene matches: 12. CDR3 length equals 14 residues. Germline V CDR1 and CDR2: MGHRA, YSYEKL. Here the CDR3 DNA reads TGCGCCAGCAGCCAACCGACTCCCAGGGGGCCGACGTATTTT. Protein product: CASSQPTPRGPTYF.